This TCR beta chain emerged from a study of blood T cell repertoires in COVID-19. Study as a whole: COVID-19 samples from acute and convalescent phases originated in the United States, Italy and Spain. In each case, the material was cDNA or gDNA derived from T cells, B-cell-depleted T cells, or PBMCs.

The ends lost 10 bases at V and 0 bases at J; junction bases unmatched: 5. From germline, CDR1 is MNHEY and CDR2 SVGAGI. The length of the CDR3 is 14 residues. Methods used by the authors: For nucleated cells, counts were estimated from reference gene primer amplification. Sequencing was performed with immunoSEQ multiplex PCR; in TCRdb, only in-frame clones are kept and a portion is missing. The DNA gave D and trimming, while V, J and clone size come from that table. The sample lists tens of thousands of clones, about four fifths occurring once. The clonotype originates from a man in his 60s with active COVID-19. The V call is TRBV6-5, the J call TRBJ2-3; 9 bases match TRBD1. Sequencing was performed on peripheral blood. The DNA of the CDR3 is TGTGCCATTTACAGGGGGCATAGCACAGATACGCAGTATTTT. Its translation: CAIYRGHSTDTQYF.